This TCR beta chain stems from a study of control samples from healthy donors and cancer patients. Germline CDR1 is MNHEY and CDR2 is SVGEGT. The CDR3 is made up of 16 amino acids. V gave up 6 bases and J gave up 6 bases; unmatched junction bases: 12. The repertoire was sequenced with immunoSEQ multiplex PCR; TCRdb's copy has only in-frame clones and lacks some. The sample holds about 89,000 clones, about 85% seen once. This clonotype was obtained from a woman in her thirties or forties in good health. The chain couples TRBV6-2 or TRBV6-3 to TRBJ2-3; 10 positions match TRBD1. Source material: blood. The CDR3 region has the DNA TGTGCCAGCAGCCCCCTCGGGACAGGGGCCCCCGATACGCAGTATTTT. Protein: CASSPLGTGAPDTQYF.